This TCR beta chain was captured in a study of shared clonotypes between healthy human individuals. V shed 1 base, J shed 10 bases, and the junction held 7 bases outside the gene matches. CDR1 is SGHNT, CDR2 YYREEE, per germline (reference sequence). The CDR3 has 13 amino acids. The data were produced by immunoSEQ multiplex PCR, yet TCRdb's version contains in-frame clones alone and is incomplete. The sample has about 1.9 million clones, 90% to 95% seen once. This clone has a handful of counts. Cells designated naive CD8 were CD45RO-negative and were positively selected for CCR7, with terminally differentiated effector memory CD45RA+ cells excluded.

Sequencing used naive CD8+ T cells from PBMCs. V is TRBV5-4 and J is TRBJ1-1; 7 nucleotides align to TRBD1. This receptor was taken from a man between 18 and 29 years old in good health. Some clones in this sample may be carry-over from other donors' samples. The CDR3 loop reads CASSLNRGDLAFF. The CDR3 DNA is TGTGCCAGCAGCTTGAACAGGGGAGATTTAGCTTTCTTT.